A single sample is the source of the 27 T cell receptor beta chains below, sequenced in a study of T-cell reconstitution after alpha-beta-depleted transplantation in children. Unique molecular identifiers were used to barcode this TCRbeta library. TCRdb recomputed calls from the PCR reads with MiXCR, one row per CDR3 protein. The sample lists over 200,000 distinct CDR3 sequences; about 9.2% were seen once. The source was PBMCs from the stem cell graft donor, collected from the stem cell graft. The receptors were sampled from a human donor who donated a stem cell graft to a child with acute lymphoblastic leukemia.

This clonotype has ten or more counts. This chain connects TRBV6-2 or TRBV6-3 to TRBJ1-3; D gene unclear. CDR1 is MNHEY and CDR2 is SVGEGT in the germline V gene. The CDR3 length is 16 residues. The ends were cut back, 4 bases at V and 5 bases at J, with 18 bases in the middle. CDR3 region: CASSWLVGDSRNTIYF. DNA of the CDR3: TGTGCCAGCAGTTGGTTGGTCGGCGACTCGCGAAACACCATATATTTT.

This clonotype has at least ten counts. The chain is built from TRBV6-2 or TRBV6-3 and TRBJ2-1; the match to TRBD2 covers 8 bases. The germline gives CDR1 MNHEY, CDR2 SVGEGT. The CDR3 has 16 residues. The V segment lost 5 bases and the J segment 2 bases; nucleotides outside the gene matches: 8. CDR3 DNA sequence: TGTGCCAGCAGTGATACCGGGACTAGGGCCTACAATGAGCAGTTCTTC. Amino acids: CASSDTGTRAYNEQFF.

This clonotype was seen a few times. The chain has TRBV11-1 and TRBJ2-1, with 8 bases lining up with TRBD1. Unmatched junction bases numbered 10, after V lost 6 bases and J lost 9 bases. This CDR3 contains 14 residues. The germline CDR1 and CDR2 sequences are SGHAT and FQDESV (reference sequence). CDR3 in amino acids: CASSSNRGAGEQFF. In DNA, the CDR3 is TGTGCCAGCAGTTCTAACAGGGGGGCCGGTGAGCAGTTCTTC.

This clonotype has ten or more counts. This chain links TRBV10-3 with TRBJ2-7; the match to TRBD2 covers 11 bases. J was trimmed by 1 base and V by 3 bases; bases with no gene match: 5. CDR3 length equals 16 residues. Germline CDR1 ENHRY, CDR2 SYGVKD. The CDR3 nucleotides are TGTGCCATCAGTGAACCTGGGACTAGCGGTTCCTACGAGCAGTACTTC. Its protein is CAISEPGTSGSYEQYF.

This clonotype was counted at least ten times. The V and J genes are TRBV24-1 and TRBJ2-1; the D gene could be TRBD1 or TRBD2 (7 bases each). The germline gives CDR1 KGHDR, CDR2 SFDVKD. The V gene lost 6 bases and the J gene lost 2 bases, with 19 bases spanning the gap. The CDR3 has 17 residues. The CDR3 reads CATSPGGRGGPYNEQFF. The CDR3 DNA follows: TGTGCCACCAGTCCTGGGGGCAGGGGGGGTCCCTACAATGAGCAGTTCTTC.

This clonotype was counted at least ten times. The genes are TRBV5-1 and TRBJ2-3; 7 nucleotides line up with TRBD2. Germline V gene data show CDR1 as SGHRS and CDR2 as YFSETQ. The trim removed 6 bases at V and 2 bases at J, leaving 6 bases unmatched. CDR3 length: 14 residues. CDR3 in DNA: TGCGCCAGCACCCTGGGGGGGACCACAGATACGCAGTATTTT. This codes for CASTLGGTTDTQYF.

The chain recombines TRBV12-3 or TRBV12-4 with TRBJ2-1, with D possibly matching TRBD1 (6 bases). V lost 6 bases and J 8 bases, leaving 11 bases between the germline ends. There are 12 residues in the CDR3. CDR3 sequence reads: CASSRNRDEQFF. Here the CDR3 DNA reads TGTGCCAGCAGCCGAAACAGGGATGAGCAGTTCTTC.

This clonotype was seen at least ten times. The rearrangement links TRBV7-2 to TRBJ1-5; D is unresolved. Germline values: CDR1 SGHTA, CDR2 FQGNSA. The ends were cut back, 0 bases at V and 6 bases at J, with 6 bases in the middle. The CDR3 totals 13 residues. CDR3 nucleotide sequence: TGTGCCAGCAGCTTAGCCCCCGGTCAGCCCCAGCATTTT. Translating it yields CASSLAPGQPQHF.

This clonotype turned up a few times. The CDR3 loop is CASSFRFTGVSDTQYF. CDR3 DNA sequence: TGTGCCAGCAGCTTCCGCTTTACCGGGGTTTCAGATACGCAGTATTTT. The rearrangement joins TRBV7-9 to TRBJ2-3, with D perhaps TRBD2 (5 bases). The CDR3 runs 16 residues. The V gene's germline CDR1 is SEHNR and CDR2 FQNEAQ (reference sequence). V was trimmed by 3 bases and J by 4 bases, leaving 17 bases between them.

The V gene is TRBV3-1, the J gene TRBJ1-2; no reliable D call. The V gene lost 4 bases and the J gene lost 12 bases, with 12 bases spanning the gap. The CDR3 contains 11 residues. Germline V CDR1 and CDR2: LGHDT, YNNKEL (reference sequence). The CDR3 nucleotides read TGTGCCAGCAGCCCCGGACGGGTCCACACCTTC. Its protein is CASSPGRVHTF.

This clonotype was picked up a small number of times. The chain combines TRBV5-1 with TRBJ2-7, with D possibly being TRBD2 (6 bases). CDR1 and CDR2 (germline): SGHRS, YFSETQ. This CDR3 is 15 amino acids long. Trimming pared 3 bases from V and 6 bases from J, leaving 19 bases between. CDR3 nucleotide sequence: TGCGCCAGCAGCTGGGGGGAAGGATTTAGGAGCGAGCAGTACTTC. Encoded protein: CASSWGEGFRSEQYF.

This clonotype appeared many times. The rearrangement links TRBV5-1 to TRBJ2-2; the D is unclear. V dropped 2 bases and J dropped 4 bases, with 9 bases sitting between them. Germline CDR1 reads SGHRS; CDR2 reads YFSETQ. This CDR3 comprises 14 residues. In DNA form, the CDR3 reads TGCGCCAGCAGCTTTAAGCCACCCACCGGGGAGCTGTTTTTT. Amino acids: CASSFKPPTGELFF.

The table lists this clonotype with a few counts. The CDR3 DNA follows: TGTGCCACCGGGGGACAGGGGCCCGGGCTAGTGGGCAATGAGCAGTTCTTC. This sequence encodes CATGGQGPGLVGNEQFF. This chain joins TRBV19 and TRBJ2-1, with 10 bases aligning to TRBD1. This CDR3 has 17 amino acids. J lost 6 bases, V lost 10 bases, and 18 bases had no gene match. CDR1 LNHDA and CDR2 SQIVND come from the germline V gene (reference sequence).

This chain links TRBV10-3 with TRBJ2-7, with 12 bases aligning to TRBD1. Germline CDR1 and CDR2: ENHRY and SYGVKD. Trimming cost V 4 bases and J 2 bases; bases outside gene matches: 3. CDR3 size: 15 residues. CDR3 nucleotide sequence: TGTGCCATCAGTGCGGGACAGGGGGCTACCTACGAGCAGTACTTC. It yields the protein CAISAGQGATYEQYF.

This clonotype was found a few times. The chain recombines TRBV7-8 with TRBJ1-2, with no clear D. The CDR3 runs 13 residues. V lost 1 base and J lost 9, with 12 bases in between. CDR1 is SGHVS, CDR2 FQNEAQ, per germline. CDR3 sequence reads: CASSLVVGGRYTF. The CDR3 coding sequence is TGTGCCAGCAGCTTAGTCGTGGGAGGTCGCTACACCTTC.

This clonotype was recorded at least ten times. The chain is built from TRBV24-1 and TRBJ1-5, with D hard to call. The CDR3 consists of 13 residues. The V gene's germline CDR1 is KGHDR and CDR2 SFDVKD. Deletions cut 5 bases from V and 4 bases from J, with 8 bases between. The CDR3 region is CATSGLGNQPQHF. DNA for the CDR3: TGTGCCACCAGTGGCCTAGGGAATCAGCCCCAGCATTTT.

This clonotype was seen repeatedly, ten times or more. CDR3 residues: CASSPQSEQFF. CDR3 nucleotides: TGTGCCAGCAGCCCCCAGTCTGAGCAGTTCTTC. The V call is TRBV7-8, the J call TRBJ2-1; D gene unclear. In germline, CDR1 is SGHVS, CDR2 FQNEAQ. Deletions cut 5 bases from V and 9 bases from J, with 8 bases between. The CDR3 has 11 residues. The whole variable domain, filled in from reference TRBV7-8 and TRBJ2-1, reads GAGVSQSPRYKVAKRGQDVALRCDPISGHVSLFWYQQALGQGPEFLTYFQNEAQLDKSGLPSDRFFAERPEGSVSTLKIQRTQQEDSAVYLCASSPQSEQFFGPGTRLTVL.

This clonotype was picked up a small number of times. This sequence joins TRBV5-1 and TRBJ2-1; TRBD2 aligns across 7 bases. This CDR3 region has 15 residues. Trimming at V came to 1 base and at J to 10 bases, leaving 11 bases not matched to a gene. The germline V gene encodes CDR1 SGHRS and CDR2 YFSETQ. The CDR3 bases are TGCGCCAGCAGCTTGCGACGGGGGGTCTTTGTGGAGCAGTTCTTC. Its protein is CASSLRRGVFVEQFF. Full variable domain (missing parts from reference TRBV5-1 and TRBJ2-1): KAGVTQTPRYLIKTRGQQVTLSCSPISGHRSVSWYQQTPGQGLQFLFEYFSETQRNKGNFPGRFSGRQFSNSRSEMNVSTLELGDSALYLCASSLRRGVFVEQFFGPGTRLTVL.

The rearrangement links TRBV5-1 to TRBJ2-1; TRBD1 or TRBD2 may be the D gene (5 bases each). V was shortened by 0 bases and J by 3 bases, with 13 bases between the two germline ends. Per germline, CDR1 SGHRS and CDR2 YFSETQ. The CDR3 loop spans 16 amino acids. The CDR3 loop is CASSLATGRDYNEQFF. CDR3 nucleotides: TGCGCCAGCAGCTTGGCCACGGGACGGGACTACAATGAGCAGTTCTTC.

This clonotype was found many times. The V gene is TRBV11-2, the J gene TRBJ2-7; 11 nucleotides align to TRBD1. V shed 4 bases and J 1 base; nucleotides not matched to a gene: 3. The CDR3 is 15 amino acids. Germline V gene sequence: CDR1 SGHAT, CDR2 FQNNGV. The CDR3 reads CASSSGTGGSYEQYF. The CDR3 DNA sequence: TGTGCCAGCAGCTCCGGGACAGGGGGATCCTACGAGCAGTACTTC.

This clonotype was seen a few times. The CDR3, as DNA: TGTGCCAGCTCAGAAGGGTGGCCGCCCCAGCATTTT. Amino acids: CASSEGWPPQHF. V usage is TRBV18 and J usage is TRBJ1-5; D not resolved. Germline V gives CDR1 KGHSH, CDR2 LQKENI. The CDR3 is 12 residues long. Between the trimmed V and J ends, which lost 5 bases and 9 bases, there was a span of 11 bases.

The chain is built from TRBV10-3 and TRBJ1-4, with unresolved D. From germline, CDR1 is ENHRY and CDR2 SYGVKD. The CDR3 extends over 13 amino acids. The V and J ends lost 10 bases and 0 bases respectively, with 9 bases between them. This chain's CDR3 is CASRIATNEKLFF. For the CDR3, the DNA is TGTGCCAGCAGGATTGCAACTAATGAAAAACTGTTTTTT.

The gene calls are TRBV30 and TRBJ2-3; no clear D. The germline V gene encodes CDR1 GTSNPN and CDR2 SVGIG (reference sequence). CDR3 size: 15 residues. The ends were cut back, 0 bases at V and 2 bases at J, with 12 bases in the middle. The CDR3 here is CAWSVADRNTDTQYF. CDR3 in DNA: TGTGCCTGGAGTGTAGCAGATAGGAACACAGATACGCAGTATTTT.

The chain carries TRBV4-1 and TRBJ2-7; the D gene is possibly TRBD2 (5 bases). V was trimmed by 1 base and J by 4 bases, leaving 14 bases between them. This CDR3 has 15 amino acids. CDR1 and CDR2 (germline): MGHRA, YSYEKL. The CDR3, as DNA: TGCGCCAGCAGCCAAGTCGGAGGACGGAATTACGAGCAGTACTTC. Its translation is CASSQVGGRNYEQYF.

This clonotype showed up many times. This sequence joins TRBV27 and TRBJ1-2; D is ambiguous. The germline V gene encodes CDR1 MNHEY and CDR2 SMNVEV (reference sequence). Deletions cut 0 bases from V and 2 bases from J, with 10 bases between. The CDR3 has 15 residues. Written as DNA, the CDR3 is TGTGCCAGCAGTTTATCGCCCGGCAGGAACTATGGCTACACCTTC. Translating it yields CASSLSPGRNYGYTF.

The sample holds a few counts of this clonotype. This chain joins TRBV6-5 and TRBJ1-1; TRBD1 might be the D (6 bases). Trimming left V 2 bases short and J 5 bases short, with 18 bases between. Germline values: CDR1 MNHEY, CDR2 SVGAGI. The CDR3 spans 16 residues. CDR3 sequence (DNA): TGTGCCAGCAGTTACGTCGGGACAACCGGGAGGACTGAAGCTTTCTTT. Translation: CASSYVGTTGRTEAFF.

This clonotype was seen only a few times. The chain is built from TRBV9 and TRBJ1-2; D is unclear. The CDR3 totals 15 residues. Looked up from germline, CDR1 is SGDLS and CDR2 is YYNGEE. V lost 3 bases to trimming and J lost 4 bases, with 16 bases between them. DNA of the CDR3: TGTGCCAGCAGCGCAATCGCGGGGAAAGGCTATGGCTACACCTTC. Residues: CASSAIAGKGYGYTF.